This entry lists 21 T cell receptor beta chains sequenced from one sample in a study of T-cell reconstitution after alpha-beta-depleted transplantation in children. Researchers prepared the TCRbeta library using unique molecular identifiers, the study reports. TCRdb re-derived calls from the PCR reads in MiXCR, one entry per CDR3 protein. Of tens of thousands of distinct CDR3 sequences in the sample, 5.5% to 7.5% were seen once. The sample here was PBMCs, mostly from graft donor cells, taken 60 days after TCRalphabeta/CD19-depleted stem cell transplant. These receptors all come from a female patient aged 2 to 10 who had a stem cell transplant for aplastic anemia, so the T cells may come from the graft donor.

This clonotype was picked up many times. The chain is built from TRBV5-1 and TRBJ2-7; TRBD1 aligns across 8 bases. V was pared by 4 bases and J by 2 bases, with 8 bases of the junction left unmatched. The length of the CDR3 is 15 residues. CDR1 SGHRS and CDR2 YFSETQ come from the germline V gene. CDR3 nucleotides: TGCGCCAGCAGCCTGACGGGACAGGCAGCCTACGAGCAGTACTTC. Encoded protein: CASSLTGQAAYEQYF.

This clonotype was detected ten times or more. The chain links TRBV5-1 to TRBJ2-6; possibly TRBD2 for D (6 bases). The CDR3 length is 15 residues. The V gene's germline CDR1 is SGHRS and CDR2 YFSETQ. With 2 bases removed from V and 2 bases from J, the gap between germline ends came to 8 bases. CDR3 in DNA: TGCGCCAGCAGCTTCTGGGGGGCTGGGGCCAACGTCCTGACTTTC. Translated, it gives CASSFWGAGANVLTF.

The chain employs TRBV20-1 and TRBJ1-6; D uncertain. CDR3 length: 14 residues. V was clipped by 1 base and J by 8 bases, with 12 bases between them. Per the germline V gene, CDR1 is DFQATT and CDR2 is SNEGSKA (reference sequence). CDR3 sequence: CSARVEVFDSPLHF. In DNA, the CDR3 is TGCAGTGCTAGAGTGGAGGTATTCGATTCACCCCTCCACTTT.

V usage is TRBV18 and J usage is TRBJ2-2, with TRBD2 identical over 9 bases. The CDR3 contains 15 residues. After removal of 6 bases from V and 1 base from J, the junction contained 3 bases not matched to a gene. From germline, CDR1 is KGHSH and CDR2 LQKENI. The CDR3 protein is CASSQTSGNTGELFF. CDR3 DNA sequence: TGTGCCAGCTCCCAGACTAGCGGGAACACCGGGGAGCTGTTTTTT. The full variable domain, rest sourced from reference TRBV18 and TRBJ2-2, is NAGVMQNPRHLVRRRGQEARLRCSPMKGHSHVYWYRQLPEEGLKFMVYLQKENIIDESGMPKERFSAEFPKEGPSILRIQQVVRGDSAAYFCASSQTSGNTGELFFGEGSRLTVL.

The table lists this clonotype with a few counts. J is TRBJ1-2 and V is TRBV20-1; D gene unclear. Trimming pared 6 bases from V and 12 bases from J, leaving 14 bases between. The germline CDR1 and CDR2 sequences are DFQATT and SNEGSKA (reference sequence). CDR3 size: 10 residues. CDR3 sequence (DNA): TGCAGTGCCCGAGGGTGGGTTCACACCTTC. This gives the protein CSARGWVHTF.

The gene calls are TRBV20-1 and TRBJ1-5; 11 positions agree with TRBD1. The CDR3 loop spans 18 amino acids. The junction had 11 bases not matched to a gene; V was cut back by 0 bases and J by 4 bases. Germline V gene sequence: CDR1 DFQATT, CDR2 SNEGSKA (reference sequence). CDR3 residues: CSARDPGQGGGYNQPQHF. CDR3 sequence (DNA): TGCAGTGCTAGAGATCCGGGACAGGGGGGGGGCTATAATCAGCCCCAGCATTTT.

This clonotype was picked up a small number of times. The chain uses TRBV28 and TRBJ2-7; 8 bases map to TRBD2. The CDR3 consists of 14 residues. Looked up from germline, CDR1 is MDHEN and CDR2 is SYDVKM. Trimming at V came to 2 bases and at J to 7 bases, leaving 7 bases not matched to a gene. For the CDR3, the DNA is TGTGCCAGCAGTTTACTGGCGGGAGGTAGGGAGCAGTACTTC. This sequence encodes CASSLLAGGREQYF.

Ten or more counts support this clonotype. This rearrangement joins TRBV10-3 to TRBJ2-7; possibly TRBD1 for D (5 bases). V lost 4 bases, J lost 0 bases, and 7 bases lay in between. Germline V gene data show CDR1 as ENHRY and CDR2 as SYGVKD. The CDR3 runs to 13 residues. CDR3: CAISGGVSYEQYF. The CDR3 nucleotides read TGTGCCATCAGTGGGGGCGTCTCCTACGAGCAGTACTTC.

This clonotype was seen at least ten times. The rearrangement joins TRBV6-6 to TRBJ2-1; 9 nucleotides match TRBD1. CDR1 and CDR2 from the germline V gene are MNHNY and SVGAGI (reference sequence). This CDR3 comprises 15 residues. V dropped 0 bases and J dropped 8; count of bases not matched to a gene: 5. CDR3 nucleotides: TGTGCCAGCAGTTACTCGGACAGGGGAAGATATGAGCAGTTCTTC. Amino acid sequence: CASSYSDRGRYEQFF.

This clonotype has ten or more counts. The chain combines TRBV7-8 with TRBJ2-2; 10 bases match TRBD1. Germline trimming cut 5 bases from V and 9 bases from J; bases unmatched to any gene: 9. The germline CDR1 and CDR2 sequences are SGHVS and FQNEAQ. The CDR3 consists of 15 residues. The CDR3 sequence is CASSAPGTGERELFF. CDR3 nucleotides: TGTGCCAGCAGCGCCCCCGGGACAGGGGAACGGGAGCTGTTTTTT. The complete variable domain, with remaining parts taken from reference TRBV7-8 and TRBJ2-2, reads GAGVSQSPRYKVAKRGQDVALRCDPISGHVSLFWYQQALGQGPEFLTYFQNEAQLDKSGLPSDRFFAERPEGSVSTLKIQRTQQEDSAVYLCASSAPGTGERELFFGEGSRLTVL.

This clonotype was counted many times. The chain has TRBV12-3 or TRBV12-4 and TRBJ2-2, with a tentative D call TRBD1 (6 bases). The CDR3 is made up of 13 amino acids. V was pared by 1 base and J by 6 bases, with 6 bases between. CDR3 nucleotide sequence: TGTGCCAGCAGTTTAGAGGGGGCCGGGGAGCTGTTTTTT. This translates into CASSLEGAGELFF.

This clonotype was detected ten times or more. The rearrangement links TRBV28 to TRBJ2-3; perhaps TRBD1 as D (6 bases). Trimming removed 5 bases at V and 2 bases at J, with 14 bases between. The length of the CDR3 is 15 residues. Germline-derived CDR1 and CDR2 are MDHEN and SYDVKM. CDR3: CASSGGSDHTDTQYF. CDR3 coding DNA: TGTGCCAGCAGTGGGGGCAGCGACCACACAGATACGCAGTATTTT.

The sample holds many counts of this clonotype. The chain recombines TRBV20-1 with TRBJ2-1, with D uncertain. This CDR3 has 14 residues. With 3 bases removed from V and 0 bases from J, the gap between germline ends came to 9 bases. Looked up from germline, CDR1 is DFQATT and CDR2 is SNEGSKA (reference sequence). CDR3 region: CSASEESSYNEQFF. Here the CDR3 DNA reads TGCAGTGCTAGTGAGGAGAGCTCCTACAATGAGCAGTTCTTC.

This clonotype occurred many times. This chain connects TRBV20-1 to TRBJ2-1; the D gene is possibly TRBD2 (7 bases). Deletions cut 3 bases from V and 4 bases from J, with 10 bases between. This CDR3 region has 13 residues. From germline, CDR1 is DFQATT and CDR2 SNEGSKA (reference sequence). The CDR3 coding sequence is TGCAGTGCTAGGGGGGGGCTGTACAATGAGCAGTTCTTC. It yields the protein CSARGGLYNEQFF.

This clonotype was detected only a few times. The CDR3 protein is CASSYGLYQETQYF. The CDR3 DNA follows: TGTGCCAGCAGTTACGGACTGTACCAAGAGACCCAGTACTTC. The chain uses TRBV6-6 and TRBJ2-5, with D possibly being TRBD2 (5 bases). CDR1 and CDR2 (germline): MNHNY, SVGAGI (reference sequence). The CDR3 totals 14 residues. Trimming cost V 2 bases and J 0 bases, with 7 bases left between them.

This clonotype was picked up many times. The chain couples TRBV28 to TRBJ2-1, with 9 bases aligning to TRBD1. CDR1 and CDR2 from the germline V gene are MDHEN and SYDVKM. The CDR3 covers 16 residues. V gave up 3 bases and J gave up 6 bases; unmatched junction bases: 9. This CDR3 is CASSFLGQGATNEQFF. The CDR3 region has the DNA TGTGCCAGCAGTTTCCTGGGACAGGGAGCCACCAATGAGCAGTTCTTC.

This clonotype was seen ten or more times. The V and J genes are TRBV11-2 and TRBJ2-7, with D possibly TRBD1 on 5 matching bases. Germline loops: CDR1 SGHAT, CDR2 FQNNGV. CDR3 size: 15 residues. The V gene lost 2 bases and the J gene lost 0 bases, with 11 bases spanning the gap. The CDR3: CASSLMTDPSYEQYF. Written as DNA, the CDR3 is TGTGCCAGCAGCTTAATGACAGACCCCTCCTACGAGCAGTACTTC.

This clonotype was seen at least ten times. The rearrangement joins TRBV12-3 or TRBV12-4 to TRBJ2-7; D possibly uses TRBD1 or TRBD2 (6 bases each). V was shortened by 1 base and J by 2 bases, with 12 bases between the two germline ends. The length of the CDR3 is 15 residues. The CDR3 coding sequence is TGTGCCAGCAGTTTAGAAGGGGGGCTCCCCTACGAGCAGTACTTC. This encodes CASSLEGGLPYEQYF.

This clonotype was seen repeatedly, ten times or more. V usage is TRBV12-3 or TRBV12-4 and J usage is TRBJ2-1; D call uncertain. Trimming removed 7 bases from V and 8 bases from J, with 18 bases in between. The CDR3 is 14 amino acids. The CDR3 reads CASTPTNRFDEQFF. Here the CDR3 DNA reads TGTGCCAGCACCCCGACCAACCGATTTGATGAGCAGTTCTTC.

This clonotype was observed many times. V usage is TRBV3-1 and J usage is TRBJ2-1; D perhaps matches TRBD2 (6 bases). The V end lost 0 bases, the J end lost 7 bases, and 13 bases lay between the germline ends. Germline V CDR1 and CDR2: LGHDT, YNNKEL (reference sequence). This CDR3 spans 15 amino acids. This CDR3 is CASSQDGTAWNEQFF. The CDR3 region has the DNA TGTGCCAGCAGCCAAGACGGGACTGCTTGGAATGAGCAGTTCTTC.

This clonotype was observed many times. The chain carries TRBV5-1 and TRBJ1-4; 9 nucleotides line up with TRBD1. The CDR3 totals 15 residues. Trimming at V came to 0 bases and at J to 7 bases, leaving 4 bases not matched to a gene. Germline loops: CDR1 SGHRS, CDR2 YFSETQ. The CDR3, as DNA: TGCGCCAGCAGCTTGGGCGGGACAGGGCGTGAAAAACTGTTTTTT. Amino acid sequence: CASSLGGTGREKLFF.